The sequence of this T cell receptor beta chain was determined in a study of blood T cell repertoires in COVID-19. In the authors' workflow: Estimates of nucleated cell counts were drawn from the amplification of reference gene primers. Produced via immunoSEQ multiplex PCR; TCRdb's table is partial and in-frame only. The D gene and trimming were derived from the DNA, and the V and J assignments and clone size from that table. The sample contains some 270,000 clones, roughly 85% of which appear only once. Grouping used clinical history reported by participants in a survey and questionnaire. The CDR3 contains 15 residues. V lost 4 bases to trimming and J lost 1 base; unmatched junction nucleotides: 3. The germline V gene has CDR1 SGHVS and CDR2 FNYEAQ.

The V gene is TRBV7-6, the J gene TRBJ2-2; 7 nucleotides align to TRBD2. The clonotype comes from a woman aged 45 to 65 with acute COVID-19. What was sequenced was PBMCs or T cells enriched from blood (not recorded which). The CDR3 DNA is TGTGCCAGCAGCTCACCGGGGGGGAACACCGGGGAGCTGTTTTTT. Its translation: CASSSPGGNTGELFF.